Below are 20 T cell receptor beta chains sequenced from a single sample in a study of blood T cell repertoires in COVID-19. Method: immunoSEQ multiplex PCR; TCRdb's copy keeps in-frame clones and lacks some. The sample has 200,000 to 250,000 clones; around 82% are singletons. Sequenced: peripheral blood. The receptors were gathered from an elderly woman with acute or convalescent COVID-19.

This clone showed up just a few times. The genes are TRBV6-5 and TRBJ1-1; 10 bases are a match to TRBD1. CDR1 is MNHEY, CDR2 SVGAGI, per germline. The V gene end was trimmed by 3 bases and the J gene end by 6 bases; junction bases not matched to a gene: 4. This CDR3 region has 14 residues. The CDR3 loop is CASSYQTGGPEAFF. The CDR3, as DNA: TGTGCCAGCAGTTATCAGACAGGGGGCCCTGAAGCTTTCTTT.

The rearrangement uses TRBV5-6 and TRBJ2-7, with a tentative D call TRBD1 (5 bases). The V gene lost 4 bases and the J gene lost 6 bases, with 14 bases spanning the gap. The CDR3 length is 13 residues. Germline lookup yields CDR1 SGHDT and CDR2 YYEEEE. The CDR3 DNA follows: TGTGCCAGCAGCCGCCTGGGGCCGAGCGAGCAGTACTTC. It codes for CASSRLGPSEQYF.

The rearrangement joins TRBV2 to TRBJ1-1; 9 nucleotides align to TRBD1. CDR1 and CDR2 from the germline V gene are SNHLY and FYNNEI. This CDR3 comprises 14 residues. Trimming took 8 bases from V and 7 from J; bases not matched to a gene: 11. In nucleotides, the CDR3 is TGTGCCAGCCTCACAGGGGGCGGATTGATTGAAGCTTTCTTT. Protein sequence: CASLTGGGLIEAFF.

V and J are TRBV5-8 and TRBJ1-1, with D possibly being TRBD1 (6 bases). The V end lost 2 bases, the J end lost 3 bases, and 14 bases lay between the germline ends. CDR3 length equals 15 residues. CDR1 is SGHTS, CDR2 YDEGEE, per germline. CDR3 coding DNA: TGTGCCAGCAGCTTAGGGGGAAAACTTTACACTGAAGCTTTCTTT. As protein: CASSLGGKLYTEAFF.

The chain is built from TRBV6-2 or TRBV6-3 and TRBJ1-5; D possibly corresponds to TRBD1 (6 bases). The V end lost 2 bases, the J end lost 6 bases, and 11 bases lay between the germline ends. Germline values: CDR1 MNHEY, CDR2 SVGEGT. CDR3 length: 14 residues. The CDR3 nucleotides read TGTGCCAGCAGTTACAGGAGGGGGGGTCAGCCCCAGCATTTT. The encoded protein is CASSYRRGGQPQHF.

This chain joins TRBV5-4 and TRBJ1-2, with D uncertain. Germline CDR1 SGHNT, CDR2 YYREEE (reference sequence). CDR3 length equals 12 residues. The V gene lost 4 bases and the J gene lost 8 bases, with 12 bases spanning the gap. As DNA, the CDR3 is TGTGCCAGCAGCGAGGTCGTCGGCGGCTACACCTTC. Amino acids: CASSEVVGGYTF.

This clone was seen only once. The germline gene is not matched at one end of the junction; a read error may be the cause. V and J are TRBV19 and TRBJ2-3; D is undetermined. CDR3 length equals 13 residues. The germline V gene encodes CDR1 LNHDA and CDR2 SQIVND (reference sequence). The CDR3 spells CATSFLSTDTQYF. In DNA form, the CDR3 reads TGTGCCACTAGTTTCCTTAGCACAGATACGCAGTATTTT.

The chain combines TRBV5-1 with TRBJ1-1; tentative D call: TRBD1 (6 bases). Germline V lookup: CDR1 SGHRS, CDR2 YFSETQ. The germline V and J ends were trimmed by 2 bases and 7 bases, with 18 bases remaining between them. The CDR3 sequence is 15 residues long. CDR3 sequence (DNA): TGCGCCAGCAGCTTAGACGGAACCCAGGGGAGTGAAGCTTTCTTT. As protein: CASSLDGTQGSEAFF.

DNA of the CDR3: TGTGCCAGCAAAAGCTCCCTTGAAAAACTGTTTTTT. Translation: CASKSSLEKLFF. This chain joins TRBV6-4 and TRBJ1-4; D gene ambiguous. The V gene's germline CDR1 is MRHNA and CDR2 SNTAGT. V was shortened by 7 bases and J by 7 bases, with 10 bases between the two germline ends. CDR3 size: 12 residues.

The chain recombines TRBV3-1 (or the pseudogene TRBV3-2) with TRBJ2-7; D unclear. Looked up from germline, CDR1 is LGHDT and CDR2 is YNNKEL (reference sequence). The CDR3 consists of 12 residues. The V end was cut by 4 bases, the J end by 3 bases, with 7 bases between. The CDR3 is CASSLSGYEQYF. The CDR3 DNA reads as TGTGCCAGCAGCCTCTCGGGCTACGAGCAGTACTTC.

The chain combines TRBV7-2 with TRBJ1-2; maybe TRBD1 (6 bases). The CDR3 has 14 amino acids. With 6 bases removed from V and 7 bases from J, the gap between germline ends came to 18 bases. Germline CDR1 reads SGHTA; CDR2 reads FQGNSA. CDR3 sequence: CASSPQGPISGYTF. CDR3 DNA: TGTGCCAGCAGTCCACAGGGCCCTATTTCTGGCTACACCTTC.

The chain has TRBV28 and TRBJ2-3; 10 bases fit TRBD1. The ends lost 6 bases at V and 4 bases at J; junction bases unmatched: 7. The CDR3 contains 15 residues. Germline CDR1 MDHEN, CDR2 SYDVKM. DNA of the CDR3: TGTGCCAGCAGGGCGGGACAGGGGTCGGCAGATACGCAGTATTTT. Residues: CASRAGQGSADTQYF.

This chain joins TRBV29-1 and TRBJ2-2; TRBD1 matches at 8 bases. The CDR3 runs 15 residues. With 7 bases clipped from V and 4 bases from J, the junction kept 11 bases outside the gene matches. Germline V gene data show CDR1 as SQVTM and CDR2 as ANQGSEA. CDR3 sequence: CSAYTGGTATGELFF. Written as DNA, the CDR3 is TGCAGCGCTTACACAGGGGGAACAGCCACCGGGGAGCTGTTTTTT.

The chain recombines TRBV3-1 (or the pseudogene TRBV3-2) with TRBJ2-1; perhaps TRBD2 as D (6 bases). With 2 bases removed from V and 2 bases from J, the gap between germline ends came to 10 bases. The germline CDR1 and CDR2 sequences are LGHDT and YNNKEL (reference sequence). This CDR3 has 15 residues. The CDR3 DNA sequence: TGTGCCAGCAGCCAAAGCCGGGGGACCTACAATGAGCAGTTCTTC. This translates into CASSQSRGTYNEQFF.

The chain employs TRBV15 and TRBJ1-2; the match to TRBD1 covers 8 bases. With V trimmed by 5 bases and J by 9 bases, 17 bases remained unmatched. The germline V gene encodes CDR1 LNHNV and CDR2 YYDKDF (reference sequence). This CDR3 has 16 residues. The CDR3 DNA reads TGTGCCACCAGCGGTCGGGACAGGCACCCTGGTTTGAGCTACACCTTC. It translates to CATSGRDRHPGLSYTF.

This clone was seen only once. The CDR3 nucleotides read TGTGCCAGCAGCTTGGCGCCCTCGACTGAGCAGTACTTC. This gives the protein CASSLAPSTEQYF. The chain joins TRBV5-6 to TRBJ2-7; D is unresolved. V shed 0 bases and J shed 7 bases, with 11 bases lying between them. CDR3 size: 13 residues. Germline assignment: CDR1 SGHDT and CDR2 YYEEEE.

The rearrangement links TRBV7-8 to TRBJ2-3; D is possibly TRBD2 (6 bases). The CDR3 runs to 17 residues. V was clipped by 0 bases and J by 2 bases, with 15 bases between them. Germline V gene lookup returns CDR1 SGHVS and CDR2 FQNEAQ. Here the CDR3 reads CASSLARLVGNTDTQYF. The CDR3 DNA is TGTGCCAGCAGCTTAGCGCGACTAGTCGGAAACACAGATACGCAGTATTTT.

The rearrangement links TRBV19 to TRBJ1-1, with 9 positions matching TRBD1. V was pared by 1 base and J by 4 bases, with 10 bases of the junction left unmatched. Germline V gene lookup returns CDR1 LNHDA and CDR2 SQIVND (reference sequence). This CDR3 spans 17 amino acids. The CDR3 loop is CASSIGGTGPLATEAFF. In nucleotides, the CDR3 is TGTGCCAGTAGTATAGGCGGGACAGGGCCGTTAGCCACTGAAGCTTTCTTT.

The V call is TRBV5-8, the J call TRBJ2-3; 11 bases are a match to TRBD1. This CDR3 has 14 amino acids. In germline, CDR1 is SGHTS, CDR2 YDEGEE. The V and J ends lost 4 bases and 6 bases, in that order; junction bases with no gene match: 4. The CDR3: CASSMGQGGDTQYF. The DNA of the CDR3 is TGTGCCAGCAGCATGGGACAGGGGGGGGATACGCAGTATTTT.

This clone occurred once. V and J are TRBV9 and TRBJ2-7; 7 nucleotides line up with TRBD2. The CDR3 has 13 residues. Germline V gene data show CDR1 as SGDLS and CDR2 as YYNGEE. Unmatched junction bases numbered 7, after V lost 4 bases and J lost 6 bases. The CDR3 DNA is TGTGCCAGCAGCCCTAATTTAGCGGGCGAGCAGTACTTC. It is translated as CASSPNLAGEQYF.